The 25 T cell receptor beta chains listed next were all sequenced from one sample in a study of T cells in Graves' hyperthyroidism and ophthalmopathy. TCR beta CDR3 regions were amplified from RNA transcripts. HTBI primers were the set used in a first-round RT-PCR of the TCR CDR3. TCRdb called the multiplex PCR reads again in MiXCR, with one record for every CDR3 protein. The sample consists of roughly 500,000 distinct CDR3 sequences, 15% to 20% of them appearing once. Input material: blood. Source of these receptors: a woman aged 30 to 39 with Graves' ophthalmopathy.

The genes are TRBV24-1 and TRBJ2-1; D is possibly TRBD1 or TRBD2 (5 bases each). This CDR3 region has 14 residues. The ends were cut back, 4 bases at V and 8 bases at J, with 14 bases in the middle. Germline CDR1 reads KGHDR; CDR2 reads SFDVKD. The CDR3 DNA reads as TGTGCCACCAGTGACCCCGGGACGCGCGATGAGCAGTTCTTC. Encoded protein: CATSDPGTRDEQFF.

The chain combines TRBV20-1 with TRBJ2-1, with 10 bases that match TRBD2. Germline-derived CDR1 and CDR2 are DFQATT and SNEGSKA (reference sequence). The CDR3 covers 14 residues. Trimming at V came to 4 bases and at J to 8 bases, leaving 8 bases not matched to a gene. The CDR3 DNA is TGCAGTGCTATCCGGTCTAGCGGGAGCTATGAGCAGTTCTTC. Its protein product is CSAIRSSGSYEQFF.

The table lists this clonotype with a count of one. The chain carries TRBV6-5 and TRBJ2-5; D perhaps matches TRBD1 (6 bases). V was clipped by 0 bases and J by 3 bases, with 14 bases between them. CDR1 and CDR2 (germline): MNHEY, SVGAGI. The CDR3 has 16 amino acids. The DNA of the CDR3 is TGTGCCAGCAGTTACTCCCTCTGGGGGCCCGAAGAGACCCAGTACTTC. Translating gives CASSYSLWGPEETQYF.

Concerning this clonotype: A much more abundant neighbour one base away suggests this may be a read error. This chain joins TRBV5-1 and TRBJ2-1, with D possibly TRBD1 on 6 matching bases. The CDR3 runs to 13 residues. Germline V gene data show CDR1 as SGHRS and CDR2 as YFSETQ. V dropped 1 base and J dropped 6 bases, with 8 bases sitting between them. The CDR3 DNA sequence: TGCGCCAGCAGCTTGAGACAGGTCAATGAGCAGTTCTTC. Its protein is CASSLRQVNEQFF.

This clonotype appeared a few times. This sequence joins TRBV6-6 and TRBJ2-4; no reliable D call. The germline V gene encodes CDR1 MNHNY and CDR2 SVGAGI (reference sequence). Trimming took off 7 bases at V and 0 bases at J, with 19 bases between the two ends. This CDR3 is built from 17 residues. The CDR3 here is CASTITHQTIAKNIQYF. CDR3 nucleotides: TGTGCCAGCACCATTACTCACCAGACAATAGCCAAAAACATTCAGTACTTC.

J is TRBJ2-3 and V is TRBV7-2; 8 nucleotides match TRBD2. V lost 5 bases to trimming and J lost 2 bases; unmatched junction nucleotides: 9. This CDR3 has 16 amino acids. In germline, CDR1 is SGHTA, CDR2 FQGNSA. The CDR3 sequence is CASSPWLAGHTDTQYF. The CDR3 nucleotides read TGTGCCAGCAGCCCATGGCTAGCGGGTCACACAGATACGCAGTATTTT.

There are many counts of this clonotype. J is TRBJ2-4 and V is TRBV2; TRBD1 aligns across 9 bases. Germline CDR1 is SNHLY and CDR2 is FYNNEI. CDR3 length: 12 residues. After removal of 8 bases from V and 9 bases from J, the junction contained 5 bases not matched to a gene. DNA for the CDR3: TGTGCCAGCGCGGGACAGGGTTCCATTCAGTACTTC. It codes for CASAGQGSIQYF.

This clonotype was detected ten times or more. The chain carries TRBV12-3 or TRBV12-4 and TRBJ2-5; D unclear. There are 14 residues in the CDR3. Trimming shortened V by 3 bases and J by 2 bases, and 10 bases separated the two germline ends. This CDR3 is CASSFGVGQETQYF. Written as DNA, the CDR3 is TGTGCCAGCAGTTTTGGCGTCGGACAAGAGACCCAGTACTTC.

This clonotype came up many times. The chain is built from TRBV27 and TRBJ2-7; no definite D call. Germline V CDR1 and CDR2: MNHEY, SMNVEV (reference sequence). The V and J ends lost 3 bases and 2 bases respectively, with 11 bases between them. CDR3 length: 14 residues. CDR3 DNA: TGTGCCAGCAGTTTTTTTGGGCAGACCTACGAGCAGTACTTC. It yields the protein CASSFFGQTYEQYF.

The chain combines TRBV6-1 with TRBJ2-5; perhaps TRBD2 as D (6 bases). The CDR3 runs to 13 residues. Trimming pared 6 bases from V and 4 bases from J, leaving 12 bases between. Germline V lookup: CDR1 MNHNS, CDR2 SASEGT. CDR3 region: CASREGGRETQYF. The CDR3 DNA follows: TGTGCCAGCAGGGAGGGAGGTAGAGAGACCCAGTACTTC.

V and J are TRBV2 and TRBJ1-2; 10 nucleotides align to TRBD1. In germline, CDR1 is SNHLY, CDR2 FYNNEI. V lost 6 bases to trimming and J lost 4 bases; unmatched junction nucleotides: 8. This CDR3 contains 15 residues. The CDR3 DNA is TGTGCCAGCAGAGCGGGGACAGGGGTTCTCTATGGCTACACCTTC. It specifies CASRAGTGVLYGYTF. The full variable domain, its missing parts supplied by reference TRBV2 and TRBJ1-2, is EPEVTQTPSHQVTQMGQEVILRCVPISNHLYFYWYRQILGQKVEFLVSFYNNEISEKSEIFDDQFSVERPDGSNFTLKIRSTKLEDSAMYFCASRAGTGVLYGYTFGSGTRLTVV.

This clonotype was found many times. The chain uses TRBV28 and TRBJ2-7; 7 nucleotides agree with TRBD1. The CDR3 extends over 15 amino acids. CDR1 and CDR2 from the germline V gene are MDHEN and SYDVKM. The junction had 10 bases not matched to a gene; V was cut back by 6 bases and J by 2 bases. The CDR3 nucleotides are TGTGCCAGCAGCCCACAGGGGAGTGTCCCCTACGAGCAGTACTTC. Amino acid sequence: CASSPQGSVPYEQYF.

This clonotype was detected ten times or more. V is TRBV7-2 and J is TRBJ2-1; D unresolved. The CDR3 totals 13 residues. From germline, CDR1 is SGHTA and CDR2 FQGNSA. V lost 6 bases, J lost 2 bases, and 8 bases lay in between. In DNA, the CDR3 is TGTGCCAGCAGGGTGGATACCTACAATGAGCAGTTCTTC. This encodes CASRVDTYNEQFF. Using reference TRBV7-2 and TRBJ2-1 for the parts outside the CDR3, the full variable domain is GAGVSQSPSNKVTEKGKDVELRCDPISGHTALYWYRQSLGQGLEFLIYFQGNSAPDKSGLPSDRFSAERTGGSVSTLTIQRTQQEDSAVYLCASRVDTYNEQFFGPGTRLTVL.

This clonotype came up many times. CDR3 DNA: TGTGCCAGCTCATCGGACAGGGGAAACTACAATGAGCAGTTCTTC. Protein sequence: CASSSDRGNYNEQFF. The chain has TRBV18 and TRBJ2-1; 9 bases align to TRBD1. Germline lookup yields CDR1 KGHSH and CDR2 LQKENI. V gave up 5 bases and J gave up 3 bases; unmatched junction bases: 5. The length of the CDR3 is 15 residues. The complete variable domain, with remaining parts taken from reference TRBV18 and TRBJ2-1, reads NAGVMQNPRHLVRRRGQEARLRCSPMKGHSHVYWYRQLPEEGLKFMVYLQKENIIDESGMPKERFSAEFPKEGPSILRIQQVVRGDSAAYFCASSSDRGNYNEQFFGPGTRLTVL.

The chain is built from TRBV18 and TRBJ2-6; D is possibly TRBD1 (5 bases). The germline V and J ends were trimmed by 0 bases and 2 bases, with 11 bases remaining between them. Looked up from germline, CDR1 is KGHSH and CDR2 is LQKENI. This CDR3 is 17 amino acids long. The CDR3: CASSPPQGRTGANVLTF. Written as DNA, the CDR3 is TGTGCCAGCTCACCACCGCAGGGTCGGACTGGGGCCAACGTCCTGACTTTC.

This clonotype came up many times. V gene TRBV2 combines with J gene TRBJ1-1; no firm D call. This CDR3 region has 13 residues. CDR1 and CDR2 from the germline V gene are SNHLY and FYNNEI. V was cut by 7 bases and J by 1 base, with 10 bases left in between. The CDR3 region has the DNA TGTGCCAGCAAGAGACGATCGAACACTGAAGCTTTCTTT. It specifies CASKRRSNTEAFF.

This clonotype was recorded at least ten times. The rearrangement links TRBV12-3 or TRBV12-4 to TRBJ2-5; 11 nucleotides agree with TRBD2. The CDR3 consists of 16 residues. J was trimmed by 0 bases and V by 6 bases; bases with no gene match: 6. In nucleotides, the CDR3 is TGTGCCAGCAGCCGTGGGACTAGCGGACACCAAGAGACCCAGTACTTC. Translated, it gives CASSRGTSGHQETQYF.

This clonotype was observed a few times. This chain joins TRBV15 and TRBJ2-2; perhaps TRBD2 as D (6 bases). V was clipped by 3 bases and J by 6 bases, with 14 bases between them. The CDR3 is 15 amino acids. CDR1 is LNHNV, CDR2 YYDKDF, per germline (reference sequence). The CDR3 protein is CATSSRDRGAGELFF. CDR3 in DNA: TGTGCCACCAGCAGTCGGGACCGCGGGGCCGGGGAGCTGTTTTTT. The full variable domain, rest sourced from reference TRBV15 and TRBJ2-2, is DAMVIQNPRYQVTQFGKPVTLSCSQTLNHNVMYWYQQKSSQAPKLLFHYYDKDFNNEADTPDNFQSRRPNTSFCFLDIRSPGLGDTAMYLCATSSRDRGAGELFFGEGSRLTVL.

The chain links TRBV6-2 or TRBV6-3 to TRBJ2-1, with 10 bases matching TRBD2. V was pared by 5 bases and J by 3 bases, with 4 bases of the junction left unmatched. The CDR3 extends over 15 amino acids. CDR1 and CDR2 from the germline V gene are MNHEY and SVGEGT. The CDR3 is CASSLAGAVYNEQFF. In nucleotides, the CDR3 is TGTGCCAGCAGTCTAGCGGGAGCGGTCTACAATGAGCAGTTCTTC.

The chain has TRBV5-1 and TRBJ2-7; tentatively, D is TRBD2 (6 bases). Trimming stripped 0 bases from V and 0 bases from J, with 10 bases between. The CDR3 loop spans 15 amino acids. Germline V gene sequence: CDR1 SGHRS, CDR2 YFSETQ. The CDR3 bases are TGCGCCAGCAGCTTGGGGGACTCAAGCTCCTACGAGCAGTACTTC. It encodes CASSLGDSSSYEQYF.

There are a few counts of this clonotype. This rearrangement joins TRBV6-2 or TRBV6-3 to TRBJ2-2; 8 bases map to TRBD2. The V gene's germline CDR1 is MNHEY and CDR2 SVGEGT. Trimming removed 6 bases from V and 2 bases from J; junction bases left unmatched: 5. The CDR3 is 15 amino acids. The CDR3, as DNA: TGTGCCAGCAGGCTAGCGGGCTCAAACACCGGGGAGCTGTTTTTT. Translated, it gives CASRLAGSNTGELFF.

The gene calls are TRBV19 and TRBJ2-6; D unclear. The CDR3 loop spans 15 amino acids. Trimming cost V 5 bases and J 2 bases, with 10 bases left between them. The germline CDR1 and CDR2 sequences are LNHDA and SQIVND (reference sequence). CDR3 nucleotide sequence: TGTGCCAGTAGTCCAAGACAAACTGGGGCCAACGTCCTGACTTTC. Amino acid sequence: CASSPRQTGANVLTF.

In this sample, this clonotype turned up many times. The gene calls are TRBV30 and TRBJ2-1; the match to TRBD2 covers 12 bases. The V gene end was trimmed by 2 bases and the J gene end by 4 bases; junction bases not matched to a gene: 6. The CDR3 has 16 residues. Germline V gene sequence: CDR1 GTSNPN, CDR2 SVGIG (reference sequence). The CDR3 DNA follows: TGTGCCTGGAGTCGACTAGCGGGAGCTGGGTACAATGAGCAGTTCTTC. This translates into CAWSRLAGAGYNEQFF. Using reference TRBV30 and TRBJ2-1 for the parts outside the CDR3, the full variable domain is SQTIHQWPATLVQPVGSPLSLECTVEGTSNPNLYWYRQAAGRGLQLLFYSVGIGQISSEVPQNLSASRPQDRQFILSSKKLLLSDSGFYLCAWSRLAGAGYNEQFFGPGTRLTVL.

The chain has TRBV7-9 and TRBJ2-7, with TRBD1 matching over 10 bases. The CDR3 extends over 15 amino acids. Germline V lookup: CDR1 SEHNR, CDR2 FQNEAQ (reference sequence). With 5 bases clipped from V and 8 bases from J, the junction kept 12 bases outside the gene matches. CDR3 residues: CASSANWDRGYKQYF. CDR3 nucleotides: TGTGCCAGCAGCGCGAACTGGGACAGGGGTTACAAGCAGTACTTC.

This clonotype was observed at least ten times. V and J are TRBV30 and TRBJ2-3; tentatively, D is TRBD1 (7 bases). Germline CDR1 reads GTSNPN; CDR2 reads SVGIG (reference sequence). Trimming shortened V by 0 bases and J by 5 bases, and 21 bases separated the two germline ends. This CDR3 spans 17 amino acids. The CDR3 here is CAWSVLGGQGVGDTQYF. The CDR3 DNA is TGTGCCTGGAGTGTGCTAGGGGGGCAGGGGGTTGGAGATACGCAGTATTTT. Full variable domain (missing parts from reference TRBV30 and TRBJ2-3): SQTIHQWPATLVQPVGSPLSLECTVEGTSNPNLYWYRQAAGRGLQLLFYSVGIGQISSEVPQNLSASRPQDRQFILSSKKLLLSDSGFYLCAWSVLGGQGVGDTQYFGPGTRLTVL.